This entry lists 11 T cell receptor beta chains sequenced from one sample in a study of lymphopenia after photon versus proton radiotherapy. Produced via immunoSEQ multiplex PCR; TCRdb's table is partial and in-frame only. Here the sample spans fewer than 40,000 clones, nearly 95% being singletons. The material was peripheral blood, obtained from a patient treated with photon-based radiotherapy. All receptors come from a woman aged 45-65 years with cholangiocarcinoma.

Here the CDR3 DNA reads TGTGCCAGCAGCCCCTTGAGTCTAGCGGAATCCTACAATGAGCAGTTCTTC. Translating it yields CASSPLSLAESYNEQFF. The chain has TRBV28 and TRBJ2-1, with TRBD2 matching over 7 bases. Germline-derived CDR1 and CDR2 are MDHEN and SYDVKM. V was pared by 6 bases and J by 1 base, with 12 bases of the junction left unmatched. The CDR3 is 17 residues long.

This clone appeared a single time. This sequence joins TRBV5-6 and TRBJ2-3; D is ambiguous. V was clipped by 5 bases and J by 6 bases, with 16 bases between them. CDR1 is SGHDT, CDR2 YYEEEE, per germline. This CDR3 region has 14 residues. The chain's CDR3 is CASSPTGRSDTQYF. The CDR3 bases are TGTGCCAGCAGTCCTACTGGACGTTCGGATACGCAGTATTTT.

V gene TRBV4-1 combines with J gene TRBJ2-4; a possible D gene is TRBD1 (6 bases). Germline V gene sequence: CDR1 MGHRA, CDR2 YSYEKL. With 0 bases removed from V and 4 bases from J, the gap between germline ends came to 16 bases. The CDR3 contains 17 residues. The chain's CDR3 is CASSQDLGHSGKNIQYF. Here the CDR3 DNA reads TGCGCCAGCAGCCAAGATCTGGGACATTCAGGAAAAAACATTCAGTACTTC.

This clone was seen just once. The V and J genes are TRBV7-9 and TRBJ1-2, with D unclear. V lost 2 bases and J 8 bases, leaving 12 bases between the germline ends. The CDR3 runs to 13 residues. Germline CDR1 and CDR2: SEHNR and FQNEAQ (reference sequence). The CDR3 reads CASSLMKEEGYTF. CDR3 DNA: TGTGCCAGCAGCTTAATGAAGGAAGAAGGCTACACCTTC.

This chain joins TRBV7-9 and TRBJ1-3; D remains ambiguous. V was cut by 5 bases and J by 3 bases, with 14 bases left in between. The CDR3 spans 15 residues. Germline CDR1 SEHNR, CDR2 FQNEAQ (reference sequence). This chain's CDR3 is CASSPLSRDGNTIYF. In nucleotides, the CDR3 is TGTGCCAGCAGCCCCCTATCTAGGGATGGAAACACCATATATTTT.

The chain couples TRBV12-5 to TRBJ2-2, with D unresolved. The V end was cut by 4 bases, the J end by 3 bases, with 9 bases between. The CDR3 contains 14 residues. The germline V gene encodes CDR1 LGHNT and CDR2 FRNRAP. Here the CDR3 DNA reads TGTGCTAGTGGTTCACTGCCCTACACCGGGGAGCTGTTTTTT. Its translation: CASGSLPYTGELFF.

The J gene is TRBJ1-3, the V gene TRBV19; D unclear. Trimming cost V 3 bases and J 0 bases, with 15 bases left between them. The CDR3 spans 17 residues. CDR1 LNHDA and CDR2 SQIVND come from the germline V gene (reference sequence). In DNA, the CDR3 is TGTGCCAGTAGTATGAGACCCTCCCTTGGCTCTGGAAACACCATATATTTT. It translates to CASSMRPSLGSGNTIYF.

This chain uses TRBV18 with TRBJ2-7, with a possible D match to TRBD2 (7 bases). Trimming stripped 0 bases from V and 9 bases from J, with 18 bases between. Germline CDR1 is KGHSH and CDR2 is LQKENI. The length of the CDR3 is 15 residues. The CDR3 sequence: CASSPPTGGRDGQYF. CDR3 sequence (DNA): TGTGCCAGCTCACCACCGACGGGGGGCAGGGACGGGCAGTACTTC.

This rearrangement joins TRBV25-1 to TRBJ2-7, with D possibly being TRBD1 or TRBD2 (5 bases each). V lost 6 bases and J lost 2, with 14 bases in between. The CDR3 spans 14 residues. Germline V lookup: CDR1 MGHDK, CDR2 SYGVNS. The CDR3 DNA reads as TGTGCCAGCAGCCCCGGGACGCCTACCTACGAGCAGTACTTC. The encoded protein is CASSPGTPTYEQYF.

This clone was seen a single time. V gene TRBV7-2 combines with J gene TRBJ2-5; D tentatively reads TRBD1 or TRBD2 (6 bases each). This CDR3 has 15 residues. Germline V CDR1 and CDR2: SGHTA, FQGNSA. The ends were cut back, 3 bases at V and 5 bases at J, with 16 bases in the middle. Here the CDR3 reads CASSFLQGGAETQYF. The CDR3 DNA reads TGTGCCAGCAGCTTTTTACAGGGAGGCGCGGAGACCCAGTACTTC.

This sequence joins TRBV30 and TRBJ1-2; unclear D gene. The CDR3 contains 13 residues. Deletions cut 1 base from V and 3 bases from J, with 9 bases between. The germline CDR1 and CDR2 sequences are GTSNPN and SVGIG (reference sequence). The CDR3 spells CAWSARTYYGYTF. In DNA, the CDR3 is TGTGCCTGGAGTGCCAGGACGTACTATGGCTACACCTTC.